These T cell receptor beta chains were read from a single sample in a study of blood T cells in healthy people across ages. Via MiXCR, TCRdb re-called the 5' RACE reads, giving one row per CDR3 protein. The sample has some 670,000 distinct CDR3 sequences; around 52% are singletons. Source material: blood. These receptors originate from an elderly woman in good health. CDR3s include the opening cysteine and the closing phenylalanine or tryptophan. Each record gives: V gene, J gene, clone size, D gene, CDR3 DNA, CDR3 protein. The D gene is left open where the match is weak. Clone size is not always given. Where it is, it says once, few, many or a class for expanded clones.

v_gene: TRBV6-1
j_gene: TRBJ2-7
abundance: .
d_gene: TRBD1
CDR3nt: TGTGCCAGCAGCGCCTCCCAGGGGGCCAACGAGCAGTACTTC
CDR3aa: CASSASQGANEQYF

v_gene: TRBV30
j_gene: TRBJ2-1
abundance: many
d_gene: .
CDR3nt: TGTGCCTGGACGGGGAGCTCCTACAATGAGCAGTTCTTC
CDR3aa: CAWTGSSYNEQFF

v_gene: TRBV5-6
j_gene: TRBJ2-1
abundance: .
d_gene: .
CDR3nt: TGTGCCAGCAGCCCGCAGCGTTACTCCTACAATGAGCAGTTCTTC
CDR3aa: CASSPQRYSYNEQFF

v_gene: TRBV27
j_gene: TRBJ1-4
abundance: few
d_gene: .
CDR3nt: TGTGCCAGCAGAAGGCCGGGTTTTAATGAAAAACTGTTTTTT
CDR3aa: CASRRPGFNEKLFF

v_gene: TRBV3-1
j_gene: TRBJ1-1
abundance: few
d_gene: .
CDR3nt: TGTGCCAGCAGCCAAGCGAACACTGAAGCTTTCTTT
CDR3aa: CASSQANTEAFF

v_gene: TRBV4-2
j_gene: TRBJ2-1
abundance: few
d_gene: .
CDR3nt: TGTGCCAGCAGCCCCGGTCTGGAGCAGTTCTTC
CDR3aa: CASSPGLEQFF

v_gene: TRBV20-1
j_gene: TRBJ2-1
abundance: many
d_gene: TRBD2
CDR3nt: TGCAGTGTTCTAGCGGGGGGAAAAGACAATGAGCAGTTCTTC
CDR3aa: CSVLAGGKDNEQFF

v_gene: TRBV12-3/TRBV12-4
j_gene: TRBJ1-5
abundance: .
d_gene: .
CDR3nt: TGTGCCAGCAGTTGGGACGGCTATCAGCCCCAGCATTTT
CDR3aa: CASSWDGYQPQHF

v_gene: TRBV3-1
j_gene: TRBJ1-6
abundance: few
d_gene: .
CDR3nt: TGTGCCAGCAGCCAAGTATTAGGGGTAAATAATTCACCCCTCCACTTT
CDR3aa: CASSQVLGVNNSPLHF

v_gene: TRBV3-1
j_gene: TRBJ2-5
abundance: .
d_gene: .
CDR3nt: TGTGCCAGCAGCCCCAAGAGTTGGTACCAAGAGACCCAGTACTTC
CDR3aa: CASSPKSWYQETQYF

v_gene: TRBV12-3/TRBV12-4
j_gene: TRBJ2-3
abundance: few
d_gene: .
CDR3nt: TGTGCCAGCAGTATAAAGGGAAAAGATACGCAGTATTTT
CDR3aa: CASSIKGKDTQYF

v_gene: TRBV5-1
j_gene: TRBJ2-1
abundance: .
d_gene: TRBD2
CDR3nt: TGCGCCAGCAGCTTTAGCGGGGGGGCAAGAGAGCAGTTCTTC
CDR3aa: CASSFSGGAREQFF

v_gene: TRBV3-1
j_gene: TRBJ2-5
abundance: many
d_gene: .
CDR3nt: TGTGCCAGCAGCCAGAACTTGGGGTACCAAGAGACCCAGTACTTC
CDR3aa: CASSQNLGYQETQYF

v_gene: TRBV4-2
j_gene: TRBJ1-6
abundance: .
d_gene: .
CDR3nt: TGTGCCAGCAGCCAAGATAGTCAGGGCGATTCACCCCTCCACTTT
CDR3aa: CASSQDSQGDSPLHF

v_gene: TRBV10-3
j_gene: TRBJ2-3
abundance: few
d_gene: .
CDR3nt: TGTGCCATCAGCCCCATGGGCACAGATACGCAGTATTTT
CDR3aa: CAISPMGTDTQYF

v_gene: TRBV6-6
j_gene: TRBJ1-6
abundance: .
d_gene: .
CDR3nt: TGTGCCAGCAGTTACGGGGAGGCAGGGTGGAATTCACCCCTCCACTTT
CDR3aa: CASSYGEAGWNSPLHF

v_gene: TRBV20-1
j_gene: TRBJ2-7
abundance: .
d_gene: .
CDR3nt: TGCAGTGCGAGGGGTACGAGCGACAATGAGCAGTACTTC
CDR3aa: CSARGTSDNEQYF

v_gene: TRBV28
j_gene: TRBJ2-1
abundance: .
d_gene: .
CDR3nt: TGTGCCAGCAGCGACCCCCCAAGATTCAATGAGCAGTTCTTC
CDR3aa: CASSDPPRFNEQFF

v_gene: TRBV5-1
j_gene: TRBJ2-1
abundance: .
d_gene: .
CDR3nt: TGCGCCACCAGGGACGTTAACAATGAGCAGTTCTTC
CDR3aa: CATRDVNNEQFF

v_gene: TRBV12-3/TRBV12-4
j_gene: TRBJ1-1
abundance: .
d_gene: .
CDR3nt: TGTGCCAGCAGTACTGTGCCAGCTTTCTTT
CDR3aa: CASSTVPAFF

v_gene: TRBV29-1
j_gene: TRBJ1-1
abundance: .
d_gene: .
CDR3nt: TGCAGCGTTCGGTTATCGAACACTGAAGCTTTCTTT
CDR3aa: CSVRLSNTEAFF

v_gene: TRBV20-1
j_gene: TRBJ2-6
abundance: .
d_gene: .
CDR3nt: TGCAGTGCTAGAGTCAGGTGGGGCTCTGGGGCCAACGTCCTGACTTTC
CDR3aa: CSARVRWGSGANVLTF

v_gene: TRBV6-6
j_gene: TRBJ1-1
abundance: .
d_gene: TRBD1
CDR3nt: TGTGCCAGCAGCCGAAGACAGGGGTGGACTGAAGCTTTCTTT
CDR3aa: CASSRRQGWTEAFF

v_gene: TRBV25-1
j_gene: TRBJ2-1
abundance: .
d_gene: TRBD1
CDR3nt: TGTGCCAGCAGTGAATTTATGTCCCAGGGACAGGGGTTCGATGAGCAGTTCTTC
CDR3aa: CASSEFMSQGQGFDEQFF

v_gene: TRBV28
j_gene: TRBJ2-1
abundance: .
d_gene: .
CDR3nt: TGTGCCAGCAGTTTACCCGGACTCCTCTCTGAGCAGTTCTTC
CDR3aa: CASSLPGLLSEQFF

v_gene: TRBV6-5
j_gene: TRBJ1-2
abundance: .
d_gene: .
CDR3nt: TGTGCCAGCAGTTACATGACTGCGTACGGCTATGGCTACACCTTC
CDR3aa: CASSYMTAYGYGYTF

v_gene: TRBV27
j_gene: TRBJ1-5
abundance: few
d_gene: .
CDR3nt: TGTGCCAGCAGTTTATCCGGGACGTCCCAACAGCCCCAGCATTTT
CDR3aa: CASSLSGTSQQPQHF

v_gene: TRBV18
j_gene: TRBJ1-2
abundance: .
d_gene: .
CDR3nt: TGTGCCAGCTCACCAAAGGGCTATGGCTACACCTTC
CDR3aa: CASSPKGYGYTF

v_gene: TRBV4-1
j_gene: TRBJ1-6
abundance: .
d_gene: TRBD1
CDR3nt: TGCGCCAGCAGCCAACCACCGGGACAGGGGAATTCACCCCTCCACTTT
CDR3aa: CASSQPPGQGNSPLHF

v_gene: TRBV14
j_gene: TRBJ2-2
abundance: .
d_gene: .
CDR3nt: TGTGCCAGCAGCCAACGGACGGCCACGAACACCGGGGAGCTGTTTTTT
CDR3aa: CASSQRTATNTGELFF

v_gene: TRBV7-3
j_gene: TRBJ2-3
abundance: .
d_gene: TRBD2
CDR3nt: TGTGCCAGCAGCTTAACCGGGGGGGCGCAGTATTTT
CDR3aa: CASSLTGGAQYF

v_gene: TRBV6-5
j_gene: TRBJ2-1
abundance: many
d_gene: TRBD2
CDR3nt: TGTGCCAGCAGCTGGGGGGGACTAAATGAGCAGTTCTTC
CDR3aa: CASSWGGLNEQFF

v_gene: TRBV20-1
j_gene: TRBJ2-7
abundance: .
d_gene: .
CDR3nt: TGCAGTGCTCTCCCCCGGACAGCCTACGAGCAGTACTTC
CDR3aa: CSALPRTAYEQYF

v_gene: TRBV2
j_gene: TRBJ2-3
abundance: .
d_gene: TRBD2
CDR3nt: TGTGCCAGCAGTGAACGACTAGCGAGTTCAGATACGCAGTATTTT
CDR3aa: CASSERLASSDTQYF

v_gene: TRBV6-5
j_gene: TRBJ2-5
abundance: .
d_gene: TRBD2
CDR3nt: TGTGCCAGCAGTTACCCTCGGGGGGGCCCGTTCTATGAGCAGTACTTC
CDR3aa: CASSYPRGGPFYEQYF

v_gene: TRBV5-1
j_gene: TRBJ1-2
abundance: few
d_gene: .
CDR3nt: TGCGCCAGCAGCTTGGAGGACAACTATGGCTACACCTTC
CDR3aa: CASSLEDNYGYTF

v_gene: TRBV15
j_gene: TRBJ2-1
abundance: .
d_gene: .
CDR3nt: TGTGCCACCAGCAGAGATAGGGGCTCACGATATAACAATGAGCAGTTCTTC
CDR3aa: CATSRDRGSRYNNEQFF

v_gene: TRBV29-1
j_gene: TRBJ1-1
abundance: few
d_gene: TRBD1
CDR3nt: TGCAGCGTTGCGGGACAGGTGGGCAGCATGAACACTGAAGCTTTCTTT
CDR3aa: CSVAGQVGSMNTEAFF

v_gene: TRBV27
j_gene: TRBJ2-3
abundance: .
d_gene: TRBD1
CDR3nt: TGTGCCAGCAGTTTGGGACCAGGGACAGGGCGTTTAAGGGATACGCAGTATTTT
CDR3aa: CASSLGPGTGRLRDTQYF